The sequence of this T cell receptor beta chain was determined in a study of cytomegalovirus exposure and HLA in healthy donors. Primers for the PCR totalled 60 Vbeta and 13 Jbeta. Some clones are missing from TCRdb's copy, which holds only in-frame ones; the method was immunoSEQ multiplex PCR. The repertoire holds some 160,000 clones, with 70% to 90% as singletons. The receptor was isolated from a woman aged 35 to 49 in good health and CMV-seropositive. Input material: PBMCs.

The CDR3 spells CASTWTSRETQYF. CDR3 DNA: TGTGCCAGCACCTGGACATCTCGGGAGACCCAGTACTTC. The chain carries TRBV5-5 and TRBJ2-5, with D tentatively TRBD1 (5 bases). Trimming shortened V by 6 bases and J by 5 bases, and 14 bases separated the two germline ends. This CDR3 spans 13 amino acids. The germline V gene has CDR1 SGHKS and CDR2 YYEKEE (reference sequence). The full variable domain, completed using reference TRBV5-5 and TRBJ2-5, is DAGVTQSPTHLIKTRGQQVTLRCSPISGHKSVSWYQQVLGQGPQFIFQYYEKEERGRGNFPDRFSARQFPNYSSELNVNALLLGDSALYLCASTWTSRETQYFGPGTRLLVL.